The 12 T cell receptor beta chains given below trace back to one sample, sequenced in a study of T cell changes during pregnancy in multiple sclerosis. The table came from immunoSEQ multiplex PCR; TCRdb's copy has only in-frame clones and leaves some out. Of 60,000 to 70,000 clones in the sample, approximately 90% are singletons; the top ten hold approximately 1.5%. The sequenced sample was peripheral blood, obtained in the third trimester of pregnancy. These receptors were obtained from a female donor in good health, enrolled as a control in a pregnancy study.

J is TRBJ2-3 and V is TRBV10-2; 8 bases agree with TRBD1. The V gene's germline CDR1 is WSHSY and CDR2 SAAADI. The CDR3 length is 15 residues. The J segment lost 0 bases and the V segment lost 4 bases, leaving 3 bases of the junction unmatched. CDR3 protein: CASSGTGISTDTQYF. CDR3 nucleotide sequence: TGCGCCAGCAGTGGGACAGGGATTAGCACAGATACGCAGTATTTT.

V gene TRBV14 combines with J gene TRBJ1-6; D ambiguous. The CDR3 sequence is 15 residues long. Germline CDR1 SGHDN, CDR2 FVKESK. V lost 1 base, J lost 6 bases, and 10 bases lay in between. CDR3 DNA: TGTGCCAGCAGCCAAGTGGATACAGCTAATTCACCCCTCCACTTT. Amino acid sequence: CASSQVDTANSPLHF.

The J gene is TRBJ1-5, the V gene TRBV28, with D unclear. Trimming pared 1 base from V and 1 base from J, leaving 11 bases between. Germline V gene lookup returns CDR1 MDHEN and CDR2 SYDVKM. The CDR3 covers 16 residues. CDR3 sequence (DNA): TGTGCCAGCAGTTTATTCGGGGTTGGAAGCAATCAGCCCCAGCATTTT. It specifies CASSLFGVGSNQPQHF.

The chain recombines TRBV28 with TRBJ1-3, with no clear D. The CDR3 loop spans 13 amino acids. Germline CDR1 and CDR2: MDHEN and SYDVKM. V dropped 2 bases and J dropped 2 bases, with 4 bases sitting between them. CDR3 sequence (DNA): TGTGCCAGCAGTTTAGTAGCTGGAAACACCATATATTTT. This translates into CASSLVAGNTIYF.

V is TRBV27 and J is TRBJ2-1; the match to TRBD1 covers 8 bases. Germline V CDR1 and CDR2: MNHEY, SMNVEV (reference sequence). This CDR3 spans 14 amino acids. V lost 3 bases to trimming and J lost 8 bases; unmatched junction nucleotides: 6. In DNA form, the CDR3 reads TGTGCCAGCAGTTTCCCGGACAGGGACCATGAGCAGTTCTTC. It codes for CASSFPDRDHEQFF.

J is TRBJ1-1 and V is TRBV11-1, with TRBD1 matching 7 bases. Germline CDR1 and CDR2: SGHAT and FQDESV (reference sequence). V shed 1 base and J 2 bases; nucleotides not matched to a gene: 1. The CDR3 has 14 amino acids. The CDR3 reads CASSLGQGNTEAFF. The CDR3 DNA is TGTGCCAGCAGCTTAGGACAGGGTAACACTGAAGCTTTCTTT.

This chain connects TRBV7-2 to TRBJ2-7; possibly TRBD1 for D (6 bases). The CDR3 sequence is 17 residues long. V gave up 5 bases and J gave up 8 bases, with 28 bases separating them. Germline lookup yields CDR1 SGHTA and CDR2 FQGNSA. As DNA, the CDR3 is TGTGCCAGCAGCGCTAGCCCCGACAGGCCAATTCTACGCCAGCAGTACTTC. Translation gives CASSASPDRPILRQQYF. Drawing the rest from reference TRBV7-2 and TRBJ2-7, the complete variable domain is GAGVSQSPSNKVTEKGKDVELRCDPISGHTALYWYRQSLGQGLEFLIYFQGNSAPDKSGLPSDRFSAERTGGSVSTLTIQRTQQEDSAVYLCASSASPDRPILRQQYFGPGTRLTVT.

The chain's CDR3 is CASSLQGNTEAFF. CDR3 sequence (DNA): TGTGCCAGCAGTTTACAGGGGAACACTGAAGCTTTCTTT. The rearrangement uses TRBV28 and TRBJ1-1; maybe TRBD1 (5 bases). V dropped 2 bases and J dropped 1 base, with 5 bases sitting between them. The germline V gene has CDR1 MDHEN and CDR2 SYDVKM. The CDR3 is 13 residues long.

This clone has just a few counts. Germline and junction disagree at one end, which may indicate a read error. The CDR3: CASSLMEGLNEQFF. DNA for the CDR3: TGTGCTAGCAGCCTCATGGAGGGTCTCAATGAGCAGTTCTTC. This chain joins TRBV7-7 and TRBJ2-1; D possibly corresponds to TRBD2 (6 bases). Per the germline V gene, CDR1 is SSHAT and CDR2 is FNYEAQ (reference sequence). This CDR3 has 14 residues.

As concerns this clone: This CDR3 is also generated by other DNA sequences in the sample. V gene TRBV7-3 combines with J gene TRBJ1-1, with a tentative D call TRBD1 (6 bases). Germline values: CDR1 SGHTA, CDR2 FQGTGA. This CDR3 is built from 13 residues. V was cut by 5 bases and J by 3 bases, with 10 bases left in between. CDR3 sequence: CASSLRGDTEAFF. CDR3 DNA sequence: TGTGCCAGCAGCCTCAGGGGAGACACTGAAGCTTTCTTT.

This clone turned up a few times. The rearrangement links TRBV7-9 to TRBJ1-2; unclear D gene. This CDR3 contains 15 residues. The germline V gene encodes CDR1 SEHNR and CDR2 FQNEAQ (reference sequence). Trimming stripped 5 bases from V and 4 bases from J, with 17 bases between. DNA of the CDR3: TGTGCCAGCAGCCTCCTACAGCCGAGGGCCTATGGCTACACCTTC. It is translated as CASSLLQPRAYGYTF. The full variable domain, rest sourced from reference TRBV7-9 and TRBJ1-2, is DTGVSQNPRHKITKRGQNVTFRCDPISEHNRLYWYRQTLGQGPEFLTYFQNEAQLEKSRLLSDRFSAERPKGSFSTLEIQRTEQGDSAMYLCASSLLQPRAYGYTFGSGTRLTVV.

The chain recombines TRBV5-5 with TRBJ1-6; D remains unclear. V lost 6 bases and J 12 bases, leaving 16 bases between the germline ends. The CDR3 runs 13 residues. Germline CDR1 and CDR2: SGHKS and YYEKEE (reference sequence). CDR3 sequence reads: CASNIPPGLPLHF. CDR3 nucleotide sequence: TGTGCCAGCAACATACCCCCGGGGTTACCCCTCCACTTT.